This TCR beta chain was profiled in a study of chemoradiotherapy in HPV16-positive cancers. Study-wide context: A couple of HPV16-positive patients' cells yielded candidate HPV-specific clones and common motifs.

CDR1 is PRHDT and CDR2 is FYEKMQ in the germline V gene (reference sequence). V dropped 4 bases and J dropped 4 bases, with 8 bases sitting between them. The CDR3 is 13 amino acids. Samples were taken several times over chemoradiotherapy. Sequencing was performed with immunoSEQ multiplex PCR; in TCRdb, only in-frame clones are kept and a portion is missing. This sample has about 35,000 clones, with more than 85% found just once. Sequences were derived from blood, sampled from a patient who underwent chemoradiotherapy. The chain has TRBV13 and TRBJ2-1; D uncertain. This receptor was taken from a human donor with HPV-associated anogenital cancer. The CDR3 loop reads CASSSPSYNEQFF. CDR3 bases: TGTGCCAGCAGCTCCCCCTCGTACAATGAGCAGTTCTTC. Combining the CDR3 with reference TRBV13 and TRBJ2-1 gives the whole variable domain AAGVIQSPRHLIKEKRETATLKCYPIPRHDTVYWYQQGPGQDPQFLISFYEKMQSDKGSIPDRFSAQQFSDYHSELNMSSLELGDSALYFCASSSPSYNEQFFGPGTRLTVL.